This TCR beta chain was retrieved from a study of neoadjuvant anti-PD-1 for oral cavity cancer. Across the study: Most patients had three to four biweekly doses of 3 mg/kg nivolumab before resection. Patients without progression got a fourth dose around day 43.

PBMC libraries mostly used roughly 480 ng of input genomic DNA, with six replicates per sample. Profiled with immunoSEQ multiplex PCR; TCRdb holds only in-frame clones, not every one. The sample lists some 61,000 clones, approximately 81% occurring once. This CDR3 has 19 residues. V lost 4 bases and J lost 3; bases outside the gene matches: 13. In germline, CDR1 is SGHDT, CDR2 YYEEEE. The time point here: after neoadjuvant nivolumab, at surgical resection. Stage II-IVA oral cavity squamous cell carcinoma was new and untreated by systemic or radiation therapy. Sequences were derived from PBMCs, sampled after nivolumab (anti-PD-1) treatment. V gene TRBV5-6 combines with J gene TRBJ2-7; TRBD2 agrees at 16 bases. This receptor was obtained from a person aged 35 to 85 with oral cavity squamous cell carcinoma. This CDR3 reads CASSPPGTSGRASVYEQYF. In nucleotides, the CDR3 is TGTGCCAGCAGCCCCCCCGGGACTAGCGGGAGGGCGTCAGTCTACGAGCAGTACTTC. Complete variable domain (other parts from reference TRBV5-6 and TRBJ2-7): DAGVTQSPTHLIKTRGQQVTLRCSPKSGHDTVSWYQQALGQGPQFIFQYYEEEERQRGNFPDRFSGHQFPNYSSELNVNALLLGDSALYLCASSPPGTSGRASVYEQYFGPGTRLTVT.